This T cell receptor (beta chain) was obtained from a study of T cell responses to AZD1222 COVID-19 vaccine. TCRdb's copy holds only in-frame clones and misses some; the assay was immunoSEQ multiplex PCR. The sample yields about 82,000 clones, roughly 88% seen once. With respect to this clone: Antigen: not known.

Combined were second doses at about 4 or about 12 weeks. Study-wide results and limits: Reportedly, close to half of spike-specific TCRs are directed against unmutated variant regions.

This CDR3 has 11 amino acids. Deletions cut 5 bases from V and 5 bases from J, with 9 bases between. The V gene's germline CDR1 is DFQATT and CDR2 SNEGSKA (reference sequence). This material consisted of peripheral blood, taken 28 days after the second AZD1222 dose. J is TRBJ1-2 and V is TRBV20-1; D not resolved. The clonotype comes from an adult who received the AZD1222 COVID-19 vaccine. CDR3 in DNA: TGCAGTGCTCAAAGGGTGTATGGCTACACCTTC. Amino acids: CSAQRVYGYTF.